Each of the 18 T cell receptor beta chains below was sequenced from the same sample in a study of OX40 agonist ivuxolimab in advanced cancers. Profiling relied on immunoSEQ multiplex PCR, and the TCRdb table lists in-frame clones only, not all of them. The sample has fewer than 20,000 clones; 85% to 90% are singletons. Sample: CD4+ or CD8+ T cells sorted from blood, taken in a trial of the OX40 agonist ivuxolimab. The receptors were sampled from an adult with an advanced solid tumor such as melanoma, head and neck, liver or kidney cancer.

The genes are TRBV2 and TRBJ1-4; D gene unclear. Germline assignment: CDR1 SNHLY and CDR2 FYNNEI. The CDR3 consists of 14 residues. Trimming removed 4 bases from V and 8 bases from J, with 14 bases in between. The CDR3 nucleotides read TGTGCCAGCAGTGTAATCCAGGCGGGCGAAAAACTGTTTTTT. It encodes CASSVIQAGEKLFF.

This sequence joins TRBV7-9 and TRBJ1-1, with D unclear. Germline loops: CDR1 SEHNR, CDR2 FQNEAQ (reference sequence). The V end lost 1 base, the J end lost 11 bases, and 14 bases lay between the germline ends. The CDR3 runs 13 residues. For the CDR3, the DNA is TGTGCCAGCAGCTTAGAACAGTCCACCACCGCTTTCTTT. This sequence encodes CASSLEQSTTAFF.

The chain has TRBV19 and TRBJ1-3, with a tentative D call TRBD1 (6 bases). There are 16 residues in the CDR3. V shed 7 bases and J shed 4 bases, with 20 bases lying between them. Looked up from germline, CDR1 is LNHDA and CDR2 is SQIVND (reference sequence). CDR3 nucleotide sequence: TGTGCCAGTACCCCCGGTGGGACACGCAAAGGAAACACCATATATTTT. Amino acid sequence: CASTPGGTRKGNTIYF.

The rearrangement uses TRBV12-5 and TRBJ2-3, with a weak D call TRBD1 (5 bases). Germline V gene lookup returns CDR1 LGHNT and CDR2 FRNRAP. Trimming pared 6 bases from V and 2 bases from J, leaving 12 bases between. The CDR3 extends over 14 amino acids. CDR3 bases: TGTGCTAGTGGGGACACCCGCCCCACAGATACGCAGTATTTT. It specifies CASGDTRPTDTQYF.

J is TRBJ1-5 and V is TRBV7-8; 9 bases are shared with TRBD1. Germline-derived CDR1 and CDR2 are SGHVS and FQNEAQ. Germline trimming cut 6 bases from V and 9 bases from J; bases unmatched to any gene: 9. The CDR3 is 14 amino acids. The CDR3 DNA reads TGTGCCAGCAGTTACCGGGACAGGGACTGGCCCCAGCATTTT. This translates into CASSYRDRDWPQHF.

The chain links TRBV5-1 to TRBJ2-7; D is perhaps TRBD1 or TRBD2 (5 bases each). CDR1 is SGHRS and CDR2 is YFSETQ in the germline V gene. Trimming stripped 1 base from V and 0 bases from J, with 8 bases between. There are 14 residues in the CDR3. CDR3 in amino acids: CASSLLGTSYEQYF. The CDR3 DNA sequence: TGCGCCAGCAGCTTGTTAGGGACCTCCTACGAGCAGTACTTC.

In this sample, this clone turned up a few times. The gene calls are TRBV5-1 and TRBJ1-3; D gene ambiguous. This CDR3 region has 16 residues. Trimming cost V 1 base and J 1 base, with 12 bases left between them. Germline values: CDR1 SGHRS, CDR2 YFSETQ. CDR3 amino acids: CASSLLGIRSGNTIYF. The CDR3 nucleotides read TGCGCCAGCAGCTTGTTGGGGATTAGATCTGGAAACACCATATATTTT.

The rearrangement links TRBV5-1 to TRBJ1-3; D is undetermined. Germline V lookup: CDR1 SGHRS, CDR2 YFSETQ. CDR3 size: 13 residues. V was clipped by 4 bases and J by 10 bases, with 15 bases between them. In DNA, the CDR3 is TGCGCCAGCAGCGCGTGGACGGATGGGACCATATATTTT. Protein sequence: CASSAWTDGTIYF. The full variable domain, rest sourced from reference TRBV5-1 and TRBJ1-3, is KAGVTQTPRYLIKTRGQQVTLSCSPISGHRSVSWYQQTPGQGLQFLFEYFSETQRNKGNFPGRFSGRQFSNSRSEMNVSTLELGDSALYLCASSAWTDGTIYFGEGSWLTVV.

Details on this clone: Mismatch with germline at one junction end may stem from a read error. V gene TRBV5-1 combines with J gene TRBJ2-5; TRBD1 matches at 7 bases. Germline V lookup: CDR1 SGHRS, CDR2 YFSETQ. The CDR3 has 15 amino acids. CDR3 nucleotide sequence: TGCGCCAGCAGCTTGGCCGGGACAGTCCAAGAGACCCGGTACTTC. It is translated as CASSLAGTVQETRYF.

The rearrangement links TRBV10-3 to TRBJ1-2, with 7 bases aligning to TRBD1. The CDR3 length is 12 residues. The J segment lost 4 bases and the V segment lost 4 bases, leaving 0 bases of the junction unmatched. Germline V gene sequence: CDR1 ENHRY, CDR2 SYGVKD. This CDR3 is CAISGDSYGYTF. The CDR3 coding sequence is TGTGCCATCAGTGGGGACAGCTATGGCTACACCTTC.

This chain uses TRBV4-1 with TRBJ2-7, with D perhaps matching TRBD1 (5 bases). This CDR3 comprises 13 residues. Per germline, CDR1 MGHRA and CDR2 YSYEKL. Between the trimmed V and J ends, which lost 6 bases and 3 bases, there was a span of 12 bases. As DNA, the CDR3 is TGCGCCAGCAGTCACAGGCTTAGCTACGAGCAGTACTTC. It specifies CASSHRLSYEQYF.

V and J are TRBV10-3 and TRBJ2-1, with D perhaps TRBD2 (5 bases). The germline gives CDR1 ENHRY, CDR2 SYGVKD. CDR3 length: 18 amino acids. Deletions cut 10 bases from V and 0 bases from J, with 25 bases between. The CDR3 sequence is CATTGNRSPTSSYNEQFF. The CDR3 nucleotides read TGTGCCACCACGGGGAACCGGTCCCCAACCAGCTCCTACAATGAGCAGTTCTTC.

This clone was detected only a few times. This chain uses TRBV5-1 with TRBJ2-5; D is ambiguous. CDR1 is SGHRS and CDR2 is YFSETQ in the germline V gene. Between the trimmed V and J ends, which lost 3 bases and 2 bases, there was a span of 14 bases. This CDR3 region has 15 residues. The CDR3 DNA reads TGCGCCAGCAGCTCGCCCCAGGTGGGGCAAGAGACCCAGTACTTC. Translating it yields CASSSPQVGQETQYF.

The chain combines TRBV11-2 with TRBJ2-1; D possibly matches TRBD1 or TRBD2 (5 bases each). Looked up from germline, CDR1 is SGHAT and CDR2 is FQNNGV. Trimming shortened V by 6 bases and J by 8 bases, and 17 bases separated the two germline ends. This CDR3 comprises 14 residues. CDR3 bases: TGTGCCAGCAGACGCCCGAGGGTGGGGGATGAGCAGTTCTTC. Its translation is CASRRPRVGDEQFF.

The chain is built from TRBV5-4 and TRBJ2-7; 9 bases line up with TRBD2. J gave up 2 bases and V 3 bases, and 3 bases lay outside the gene matches. This CDR3 is 14 amino acids long. Germline CDR1 is SGHNT and CDR2 is YYREEE (reference sequence). The CDR3 loop is CASSSTSGTYEQYF. DNA of the CDR3: TGTGCCAGCAGCTCGACTAGCGGAACCTACGAGCAGTACTTC. The entire variable domain, with the rest obtained from reference TRBV5-4 and TRBJ2-7, is as follows: ETGVTQSPTHLIKTRGQQVTLRCSSQSGHNTVSWYQQALGQGPQFIFQYYREEENGRGNFPPRFSGLQFPNYSSELNVNALELDDSALYLCASSSTSGTYEQYFGPGTRLTVT.

This chain links TRBV7-8 with TRBJ1-4; no definite D call. Trimming took 2 bases from V and 11 from J, leaving 9 bases between them. Germline CDR1 and CDR2: SGHVS and FQNEAQ. The CDR3 is 12 amino acids. CDR3 loop: CASSLFGGKLFF. Written as DNA, the CDR3 is TGTGCCAGCAGCTTATTCGGCGGGAAACTGTTTTTT. The variable domain in full, with the rest retrieved from reference TRBV7-8 and TRBJ1-4, is GAGVSQSPRYKVAKRGQDVALRCDPISGHVSLFWYQQALGQGPEFLTYFQNEAQLDKSGLPSDRFFAERPEGSVSTLKIQRTQQEDSAVYLCASSLFGGKLFFGSGTQLSVL.

This clone rates as medium-sized. This rearrangement joins TRBV18 to TRBJ1-3; D unclear. V was cut by 6 bases and J by 0 bases, with 12 bases left in between. Per germline, CDR1 KGHSH and CDR2 LQKENI. The CDR3 extends over 15 amino acids. The DNA for the CDR3 is TGTGCCAGCTCCCCCGGGCAGAACTCTGGAAACACCATATATTTT. It translates to CASSPGQNSGNTIYF.

The chain joins TRBV29-1 to TRBJ1-5; 9 nucleotides align to TRBD1. Losses at the gene ends were 6 bases for V and 4 bases for J; bases not matched to a gene: 1. The CDR3 has 12 amino acids. CDR1 and CDR2 from the germline V gene are SQVTM and ANQGSEA. The CDR3, as DNA: TGCAGCGTGGGACAGGGTAATCAGCCCCAGCATTTT. It codes for CSVGQGNQPQHF.